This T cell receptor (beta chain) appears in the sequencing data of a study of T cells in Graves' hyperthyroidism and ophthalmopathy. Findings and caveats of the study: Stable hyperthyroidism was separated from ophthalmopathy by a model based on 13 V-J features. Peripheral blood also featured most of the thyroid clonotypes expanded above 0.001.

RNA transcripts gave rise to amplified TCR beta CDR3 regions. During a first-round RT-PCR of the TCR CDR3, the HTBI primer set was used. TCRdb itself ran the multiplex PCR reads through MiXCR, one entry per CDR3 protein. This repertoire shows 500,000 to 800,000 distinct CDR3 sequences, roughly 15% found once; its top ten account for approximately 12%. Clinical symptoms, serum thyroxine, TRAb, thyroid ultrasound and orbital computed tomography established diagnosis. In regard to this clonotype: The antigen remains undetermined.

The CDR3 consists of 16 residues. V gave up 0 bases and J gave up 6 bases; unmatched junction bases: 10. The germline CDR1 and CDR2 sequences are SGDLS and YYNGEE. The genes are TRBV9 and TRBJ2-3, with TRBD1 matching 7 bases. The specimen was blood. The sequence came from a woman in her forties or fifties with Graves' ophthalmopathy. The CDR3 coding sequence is TGTGCCAGCAGCGTAGCAGGGGGATTTCCCAGCGATACGCAGTATTTT. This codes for CASSVAGGFPSDTQYF.